These T cell receptor beta chains were read from a single sample in a study of TIL therapy for anti-PD-1-resistant metastatic lung cancer. Clones were sequenced by immunoSEQ multiplex PCR, and TCRdb holds only the in-frame ones, with some missing. Counted here are about 17,000 clones, about 80% occurring once; the ten biggest clones make up about 2.2%. The material was blood, obtained at baseline. These receptors came from a person between 25 and 80 years old with non-small cell lung cancer. The CDR3 runs from the conserved cysteine through the conserved F or W. Fields, in order: clone size, J gene, D gene, V gene, CDR3 length, CDR3 DNA, CDR3 protein. The D gene is left open where the match is weak. Where a row states a size, it is once, few, many or the class of an expanded clone; other rows omit it.

-	TRBJ1-1	-	TRBV11-3	13	TGTGCCAGCAGCCTCCGGATGAACACTGAAGCTTTCTTT	CASSLRMNTEAFF
-	TRBJ2-3	TRBD2	TRBV4-2	15	TGTGCCAGCAGCCAAGGTCTAGCGGAAAGGTATACGCAGTATTTT	CASSQGLAERYTQYF
few	TRBJ1-2	-	TRBV5-1	13	TGCGCCAGCGGGGGAGATTTTAACTATGGCTACACCTTC	CASGGDFNYGYTF
-	TRBJ2-1	-	TRBV7-2	14	TGTGCCAGCAGCTTAGAGGGAGGTTTCAATGAGCAGTTCTTC	CASSLEGGFNEQFF
-	TRBJ1-1	-	TRBV2	14	TGTGCCAGCGACTTTAACGGGGTCCTTTTTGAAGCTTTCTTT	CASDFNGVLFEAFF
-	TRBJ1-3	-	TRBV6-5	14	TGTGCCAGCAGGCTCCGGAACCAAGGAAACACCATATATTTT	CASRLRNQGNTIYF
-	TRBJ2-1	TRBD1	TRBV5-1	15	TGCGCCAGCAGCTGGGACAGTAGCTCCTACAATGAGCAGTTCTTC	CASSWDSSSYNEQFF
-	TRBJ1-1	-	TRBV7-2	14	TGTGCCAGCAGCTTATATTCCCGGAACACTGAAGCTTTCTTT	CASSLYSRNTEAFF
-	TRBJ1-1	-	TRBV11-2	11	TGTGCCAGCAGCCGCGGGACAGAAGCTTTCTTT	CASSRGTEAFF
-	TRBJ1-5	-	TRBV15	15	TGTGCCACCAGCCTTTCCATGAAGGGGGATCAGCCCCAGCATTTT	CATSLSMKGDQPQHF
-	TRBJ2-2	TRBD2	TRBV7-7	15	TGTGCCAGCAGCCTAGCGGGGGGGGCGACCGGGGAGCTGTTTTTT	CASSLAGGATGELFF
once	TRBJ2-3	TRBD2	TRBV19	15	TGTGCCAGTAGCCAGGGACTAGCGGGAGACAATACGCAGTATTTT	CASSQGLAGDNTQYF
-	TRBJ2-3	TRBD2	TRBV28	15	TGTGCCAGCAGTTCGCCGGCGGGAGGAATAGATACGCAGTATTTT	CASSSPAGGIDTQYF
-	TRBJ2-7	TRBD1	TRBV6-1	14	TGTGCCAGCACAGGGACAGGGGGATCCTACGAGCAGTACTTC	CASTGTGGSYEQYF
few	TRBJ2-3	TRBD2	TRBV7-9	15	TGTGCCAGCACCCTTTCTAGCGGTCCCACAGATACGCAGTATTTT	CASTLSSGPTDTQYF
-	TRBJ2-1	-	TRBV4-3	13	TGCGCCAGCAGCCAAGAGGAGGGGCGAGAGCAGTTCTTC	CASSQEEGREQFF
-	TRBJ1-2	-	TRBV6-5	15	TGTGCCAGCAGTTACTCGTCGGCCGGATTCTATGGCTACACCTTC	CASSYSSAGFYGYTF
-	TRBJ2-7	-	TRBV14	14	TGTGCCAGCAGCCAAGTTGGCTCCTCGAGGGAGCAGTACTTC	CASSQVGSSREQYF
once	TRBJ2-7	TRBD1	TRBV7-9	13	TGTGCCAGCACCAACTCCGGGACAGTGTTTCAGTACTTC	CASTNSGTVFQYF